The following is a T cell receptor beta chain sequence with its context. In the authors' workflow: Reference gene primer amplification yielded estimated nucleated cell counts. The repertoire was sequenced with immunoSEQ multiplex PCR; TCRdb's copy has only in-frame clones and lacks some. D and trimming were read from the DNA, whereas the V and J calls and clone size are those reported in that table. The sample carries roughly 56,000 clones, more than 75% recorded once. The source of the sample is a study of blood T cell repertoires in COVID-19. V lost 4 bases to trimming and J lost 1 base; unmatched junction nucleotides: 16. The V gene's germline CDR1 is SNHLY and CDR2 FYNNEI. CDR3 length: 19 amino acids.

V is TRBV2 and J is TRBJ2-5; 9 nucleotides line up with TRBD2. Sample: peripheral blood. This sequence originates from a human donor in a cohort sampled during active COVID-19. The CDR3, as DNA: TGTGCCAGCAGTGCCTTTAGGCCCGGTCTAGCGGGGTCCCAAGAGACCCAGTACTTC. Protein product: CASSAFRPGLAGSQETQYF.